A few counts support the clone carrying this T cell receptor (beta chain). Construction of naive CD8 libraries employed about 18,000 to 1,100,000 sorted cells together with 10%, 30% or 50% RNA. Sorting was used to obtain naive CD8 T cells (CD8+CD4-CCR7+CD45RA+). These data originate in a study of molecular identifiers for immune sequencing clone quantification. One entry per CDR3 protein, called by TCRdb with MiXCR from the PCR reads. The table lists about 65,000 distinct CDR3 sequences, under 20% of them singletons. The source is a human donor in good health. Some libraries in this study had Jurkat cell RNA spiked in. Sequencing was done on a sample of naive CD8+ T cells from blood, with Jurkat cell RNA spiked in. Subset specified: FACS-sorted CD8+CD4-CCR7+CD45RA+ naive T cells.

The CDR3 nucleotides are TGTGCCAGCAGCTTTGAACTAGCGGCGAACACCGGGGAGCTGTTTTTT. Translated, it gives CASSFELAANTGELFF. The gene calls are TRBV7-9 and TRBJ2-2, with 8 bases that match TRBD2. The CDR3 runs 16 residues. V dropped 3 bases and J dropped 0; count of bases not matched to a gene: 3. The germline V gene has CDR1 SEHNR and CDR2 FQNEAQ (reference sequence).